The 5 T cell receptor beta chains below all came from one sample that was sequenced in a study of control samples from healthy donors and cancer patients. Here immunoSEQ multiplex PCR was the method, and the copy in TCRdb shows in-frame clones only, minus some. The data show fewer than 40,000 clones, 93% seen once. Material: PBMCs. The receptors originated from a man aged 40-49 years with colorectal cancer.

This chain links TRBV7-2 with TRBJ1-6; D uncertain. The CDR3 consists of 13 residues. The V gene lost 1 base and the J gene lost 6 bases, with 4 bases spanning the gap. CDR1 is SGHTA, CDR2 FQGNSA, per germline. The CDR3 sequence is CASSLVTNSPLHF. CDR3 nucleotides: TGTGCCAGCAGCTTAGTCACTAATTCACCCCTCCACTTT.

This chain connects TRBV5-6 to TRBJ2-2; 7 bases agree with TRBD1. Germline CDR1 SGHDT, CDR2 YYEEEE. The V gene end was trimmed by 0 bases and the J gene end by 10 bases; junction bases not matched to a gene: 9. The CDR3 runs to 15 residues. The CDR3 nucleotides are TGTGCCAGCAGCTTGGGTGGACAGGCGCCCGTGGAGCTGTTTTTT. Residues: CASSLGGQAPVELFF.

Written as DNA, the CDR3 is TGTGCCAGCAGTTACGCCGGTGCTGGAGCTTTCTTT. It is translated as CASSYAGAGAFF. This chain links TRBV6-5 with TRBJ1-1; no reliable D call. Trimming stripped 2 bases from V and 10 bases from J, with 11 bases between. Germline-derived CDR1 and CDR2 are MNHEY and SVGAGI. This CDR3 has 12 residues.

The CDR3 loop reads CASSRWGSGVNTGELFF. The CDR3 coding sequence is TGTGCCAGCAGCCGATGGGGCTCGGGGGTCAACACCGGGGAGCTGTTTTTT. The V call is TRBV9, the J call TRBJ2-2; D may be TRBD2 (6 bases). This CDR3 has 17 residues. V was cut by 4 bases and J by 2 bases, with 18 bases left in between. Looked up from germline, CDR1 is SGDLS and CDR2 is YYNGEE.

Here the CDR3 reads CASSYSPGWDRAVQPQHF. The CDR3 bases are TGTGCCAGCAGTTACTCACCCGGATGGGACAGGGCTGTTCAGCCCCAGCATTTT. This chain links TRBV6-2 or TRBV6-3 with TRBJ1-5, with TRBD1 matching over 9 bases. The CDR3 consists of 18 residues. The trim removed 0 bases at V and 6 bases at J, leaving 12 bases unmatched. Germline loops: CDR1 MNHEY, CDR2 SVGEGT.